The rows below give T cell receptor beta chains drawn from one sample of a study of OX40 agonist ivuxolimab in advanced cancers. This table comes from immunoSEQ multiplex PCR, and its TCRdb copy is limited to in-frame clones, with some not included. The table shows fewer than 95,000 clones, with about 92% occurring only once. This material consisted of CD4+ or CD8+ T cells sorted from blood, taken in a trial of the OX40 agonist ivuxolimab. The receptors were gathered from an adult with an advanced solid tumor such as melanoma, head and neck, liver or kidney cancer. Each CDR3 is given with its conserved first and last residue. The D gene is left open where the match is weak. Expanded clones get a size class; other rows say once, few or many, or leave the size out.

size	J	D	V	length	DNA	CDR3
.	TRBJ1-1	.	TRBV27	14	TGTGCCAGCAGCTTCCGTGACACGAACACTGAAGCTTTCTTT	CASSFRDTNTEAFF
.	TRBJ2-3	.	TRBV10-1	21	TGCGCCAGCAGTGAGTGGCCCCTACGGAGTAGCGGATCTACTGACGCAGATACGCAGTATTTT	CASSEWPLRSSGSTDADTQYF
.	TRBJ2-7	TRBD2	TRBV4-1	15	TGCGCCAGCAGCTTCCGGACTAGCGGGAGCTACGAGCAGTACTTC	CASSFRTSGSYEQYF
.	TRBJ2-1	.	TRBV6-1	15	TGTGCCAGCAGTGCTGTATGGGATAGCGGCAATGAGCAGTTCTTC	CASSAVWDSGNEQFF
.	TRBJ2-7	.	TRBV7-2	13	TGTGCCAGCAGCGGACGAGGGGCTTACGAGCAGTACTTC	CASSGRGAYEQYF
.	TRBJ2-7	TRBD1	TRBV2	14	TGTGCCAGCAGTTTGACAGGGTTGGCATCCGAGCAGTACTTC	CASSLTGLASEQYF
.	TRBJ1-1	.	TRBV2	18	TGTGCCAGCAATGGGGCTGGGGGCAGGGCAATTTACGATTCTGAAGCTTTCTTT	CASNGAGGRAIYDSEAFF
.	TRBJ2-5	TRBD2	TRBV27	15	TGTGCCAGCAGTCCCGGACTAGCGGGAGGAGAGACCCAGTACTTC	CASSPGLAGGETQYF
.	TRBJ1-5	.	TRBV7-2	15	TGTGCCAGCAGTCTAGGAGGGGGTGGCAATCAGCCCCAGCATTTT	CASSLGGGGNQPQHF
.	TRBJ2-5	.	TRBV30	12	TGTGCCTTGGAGGCCCTCTGGGGGACCCAGTACTTC	CALEALWGTQYF
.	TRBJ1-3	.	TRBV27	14	TGTGCCAGCAGTTTACGCGGGCTTGGAAACACCATATATTTT	CASSLRGLGNTIYF
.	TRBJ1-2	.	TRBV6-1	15	TGTGCCAGCACAGAGGGAAACAGGCCCTTCTATGGCTACACCTTC	CASTEGNRPFYGYTF
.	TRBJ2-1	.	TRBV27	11	TGTGCCAGCAGCACGTACAATGAGCAGTTCTTC	CASSTYNEQFF
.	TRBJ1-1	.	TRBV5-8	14	TGTGCCAGCAGTCCCGGCCTATGGGACACTGAAGCTTTCTTT	CASSPGLWDTEAFF
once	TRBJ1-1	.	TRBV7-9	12	TGTGCCAGCAGCTTGTTGAACACTGAAGCTTTCTTT	CASSLLNTEAFF
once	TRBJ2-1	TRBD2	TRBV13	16	TGTGCCAGCAGCTCGTCTAGCGGGGAATCCTACAATGAGCAGTTCTTC	CASSSSSGESYNEQFF
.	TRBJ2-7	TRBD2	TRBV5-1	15	TGCGCCAGCAGCTTGGGAGCGGGGGTAACCTACGAGCAGTACTTC	CASSLGAGVTYEQYF
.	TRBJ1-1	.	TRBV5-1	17	TGCGCCAGCAGCTTAAAAGGGCAGGGCGGCATGAACACTGAAGCTTTCTTT	CASSLKGQGGMNTEAFF
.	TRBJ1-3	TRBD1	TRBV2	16	TGTGCCAGCAGTGGGGGGGGACAGCTCTCTGGAAACACCATATATTTT	CASSGGGQLSGNTIYF
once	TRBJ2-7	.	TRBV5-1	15	TGCGCCAGCAGCTTGGTGCAGGGAACTTTCGGCGAGCAGTACTTC	CASSLVQGTFGEQYF
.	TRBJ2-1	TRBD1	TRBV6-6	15	TGTGCCAGCAGTTATTTGGCAGGGGGATTCGGTGAGCAGTTCTTC	CASSYLAGGFGEQFF
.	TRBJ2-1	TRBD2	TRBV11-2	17	TGTGCCAGCAGCTTTCCTCATAGCGGGGGGGCTGACAATGAGCAGTTCTTC	CASSFPHSGGADNEQFF
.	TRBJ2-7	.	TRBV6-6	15	TGTGCCAGCAGTCCGCCAACCGGGGCCCTGGAGGAGCAGTACTTC	CASSPPTGALEEQYF
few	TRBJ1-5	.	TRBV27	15	TGTGCCAGCAGCACTCTTGGGGGGAGCAATCAGCCCCAGCATTTT	CASSTLGGSNQPQHF
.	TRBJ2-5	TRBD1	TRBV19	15	TGTGCTCCAGTAATCCCAAATCGGGACAGAGAGACCCAGTACTTC	CAPVIPNRDRETQYF
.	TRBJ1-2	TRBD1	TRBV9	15	TGTGCCAGCAGCGAGGGGGGCGACAGGGGTGATGGCTACACCTTC	CASSEGGDRGDGYTF
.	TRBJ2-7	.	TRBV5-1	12	TGCGCCAGCAGCCCGGACAGCTACGAGCAGTACTTC	CASSPDSYEQYF
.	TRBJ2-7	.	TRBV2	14	TGTGCCAGCATAGCGGAGGGGGTTTACTACGAGCAGTACTTC	CASIAEGVYYEQYF
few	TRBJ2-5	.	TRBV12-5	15	TGTGCTAGTGTCCTAGGCGAGAAAGAGCAAGAGACCCAGTACTTC	CASVLGEKEQETQYF
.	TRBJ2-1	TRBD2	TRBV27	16	TGTGCCAGCAGTTTGGGGGGACTAGCGGGCTACAATGAGCAGTTCTTC	CASSLGGLAGYNEQFF
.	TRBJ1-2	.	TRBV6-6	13	TGTGCCAGCAGTTCCGACAGTAACTATGGCTACACCTTC	CASSSDSNYGYTF
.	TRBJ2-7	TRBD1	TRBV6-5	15	TGTGCCAGCAGTTACTCGGGGACAGGGGTTTACGAGCAGTACTTC	CASSYSGTGVYEQYF
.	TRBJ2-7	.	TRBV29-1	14	TGCAGCGTTCATATCCCGGGACACCCCTACGAGCAGTACTTC	CSVHIPGHPYEQYF
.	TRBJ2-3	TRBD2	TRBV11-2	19	TGTGCCAGCAGCTTGACTAGCGGGGGCTCCATTTCTAGCACAGATACGCAGTATTTT	CASSLTSGGSISSTDTQYF
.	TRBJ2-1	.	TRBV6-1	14	TGTGCCAGCAGTGATTATAGCTCCTACAATGAGCAGTTCTTC	CASSDYSSYNEQFF
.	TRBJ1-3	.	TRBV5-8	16	TGTGCCAGCAGCCCATGGGACAACCCTTCTGGAAACACCATATATTTT	CASSPWDNPSGNTIYF
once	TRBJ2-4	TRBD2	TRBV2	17	TGTGCCAGCAGATATATAGGGACTAGCGGCCCAGAAAACATTCAGTACTTC	CASRYIGTSGPENIQYF
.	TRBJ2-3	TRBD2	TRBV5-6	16	TGTGCCAGCAGCCCTATAGCGGGGACCGTCACAGATACGCAGTATTTT	CASSPIAGTVTDTQYF
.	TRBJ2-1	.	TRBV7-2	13	TGTGCCAGCAGCTTAGTTGATGGATCGGAGCAGTTCTTC	CASSLVDGSEQFF
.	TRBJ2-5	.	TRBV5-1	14	TGCGCCAGCTGTACAGGGATTGGGCAAGAGACCCAGTACTTC	CASCTGIGQETQYF
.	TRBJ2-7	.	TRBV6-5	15	TGTGCCAGCAGTTACTCAGGCCGAAGCTCCTACGAGCAGTACTTC	CASSYSGRSSYEQYF
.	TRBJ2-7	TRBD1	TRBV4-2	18	TGTGCCAGCAGCCAAGATCTGATGTCGACAGGGCCCTTTTACGAGCAGTACTTC	CASSQDLMSTGPFYEQYF